Presented here are 31 T cell receptor beta chains from one specimen sequenced in a study of post-analysis software for immune sequencing data. The study, taken as a whole, reports: There were roughly 5 TRBV segments more frequent in patients than controls, and TRBV5-6, TRBV5-1 and TRBV20-1 were among them.

Built from TCR beta cDNA, the libraries had unique molecular identifiers in them. TCRdb independently ran MiXCR on the PCR reads; one entry per CDR3 protein. The sample consists of about 400,000 distinct CDR3 sequences, roughly 30% of them appearing once. No antigen has been assigned to these receptors. Sequencing was carried out using blood. Receptors originate from a girl under 18 with multiple sclerosis.

This clonotype was picked up a small number of times. This chain links TRBV2 with TRBJ2-3; D is uncertain. Germline V lookup: CDR1 SNHLY, CDR2 FYNNEI. The CDR3 is made up of 15 amino acids. V was trimmed by 10 bases and J by 1 base, leaving 18 bases between them. CDR3 sequence (DNA): TGTGCCAACAAAAGGGCTGGGGATGGCACAGATACGCAGTATTTT. Its protein product is CANKRAGDGTDTQYF.

This clonotype was seen only a few times. The chain couples TRBV12-3 or TRBV12-4 to TRBJ2-1; TRBD1 aligns across 8 bases. The CDR3 is made up of 15 amino acids. Trimming at V came to 5 bases and at J to 5 bases, leaving 8 bases not matched to a gene. In DNA, the CDR3 is TGTGCCAGCAGTCATAGACAGGGGAGGAACAATGAGCAGTTCTTC. It is translated as CASSHRQGRNNEQFF.

This chain connects TRBV6-2 or TRBV6-3 to TRBJ2-1; no clear D gene. This CDR3 spans 16 amino acids. In germline, CDR1 is MNHEY, CDR2 SVGEGT. V lost 5 bases and J lost 0, with 14 bases in between. CDR3 amino acids: CASSTRTQSSYNEQFF. The CDR3 region has the DNA TGTGCCAGCAGTACAAGGACCCAAAGCTCCTACAATGAGCAGTTCTTC.

The rearrangement joins TRBV6-5 to TRBJ2-3; 9 nucleotides agree with TRBD1. The J segment lost 7 bases and the V segment lost 7 bases, leaving 6 bases of the junction unmatched. Germline V gene lookup returns CDR1 MNHEY and CDR2 SVGAGI. The CDR3 covers 13 residues. DNA of the CDR3: TGTGCCAGCACGACAGGGGGATCTCATACGCAGTATTTT. It codes for CASTTGGSHTQYF.

V is TRBV6-5 and J is TRBJ2-7, with D possibly matching TRBD1 (6 bases). Germline CDR1 is MNHEY and CDR2 is SVGAGI. V was cut by 5 bases and J by 5 bases, with 10 bases left in between. CDR3 length equals 12 residues. The DNA for the CDR3 is TGTGCCAGCAGTGCAGGGGTCGACGAGCAGTACTTC. As protein: CASSAGVDEQYF.

V usage is TRBV12-3 or TRBV12-4 and J usage is TRBJ2-3; a weak D match, TRBD1 (5 bases). V lost 6 bases to trimming and J lost 7 bases, with 8 bases between them. This CDR3 is built from 11 residues. CDR3 sequence reads: CASSSDNTQYF. In DNA, the CDR3 is TGTGCCAGCAGCTCGGACAATACGCAGTATTTT.

CDR3 nucleotides: TGTGCCAGCAGCTTGGCCGGTGGGACAGGGTTCTCCTACGAGCAGTACTTC. Its protein product is CASSLAGGTGFSYEQYF. The genes are TRBV5-6 and TRBJ2-5; 9 bases are shared with TRBD1. The assigned J gene may be wrong: the sequence end matches TRBJ2-7 better. CDR1 SGHDT and CDR2 YYEEEE come from the germline V gene. This CDR3 has 17 amino acids.

The chain couples TRBV7-9 to TRBJ1-3; D may be TRBD1 (6 bases). The CDR3 consists of 13 residues. Looked up from germline, CDR1 is SEHNR and CDR2 is FQNEAQ (reference sequence). Trimming took off 6 bases at V and 11 bases at J, with 17 bases between the two ends. The CDR3 here is CASRPTGTDAIYF. DNA for the CDR3: TGTGCCAGCAGGCCCACAGGGACCGATGCCATATATTTT.

This clonotype was counted between two and nine times. The chain combines TRBV20-1 with TRBJ2-3; TRBD1 or TRBD2 may be the D gene (5 bases each). The CDR3 is made up of 12 amino acids. Germline V CDR1 and CDR2: DFQATT, SNEGSKA (reference sequence). The V gene lost 6 bases and the J gene lost 5 bases, with 12 bases spanning the gap. DNA for the CDR3: TGCAGTGCCATGCTGGGGGTAGATACGCAGTATTTT. Translated: CSAMLGVDTQYF.

The chain has TRBV4-2 and TRBJ1-1, with D possibly TRBD1 on 6 matching bases. CDR3 length: 15 amino acids. V was clipped by 1 base and J by 8 bases, with 17 bases between them. Germline V CDR1 and CDR2: LGHNA, YNFKEQ. In DNA form, the CDR3 reads TGTGCCAGCAGCCAAGTCCGGACAGATTGGATGGAAGCTTTCTTT. Translated, it gives CASSQVRTDWMEAFF.

The rearrangement links TRBV9 to TRBJ2-3, with TRBD1 identical over 8 bases. The trim removed 0 bases at V and 6 bases at J, leaving 6 bases unmatched. The CDR3 contains 15 residues. Germline V gene data show CDR1 as SGDLS and CDR2 as YYNGEE. CDR3 coding DNA: TGTGCCAGCAGCGTAGGGACAGGGTTGGAGGATACGCAGTATTTT. It translates to CASSVGTGLEDTQYF.

The chain has TRBV7-2 and TRBJ1-1, with D possibly being TRBD1 (5 bases). The CDR3 is 14 amino acids. V gave up 2 bases and J gave up 4 bases, with 11 bases separating them. The germline gives CDR1 SGHTA, CDR2 FQGNSA. The CDR3 bases are TGTGCCAGCAGCTTAAAGTTTGACAGCACTGAAGCTTTCTTT. It yields the protein CASSLKFDSTEAFF.

V and J are TRBV20-1 and TRBJ2-5; D gene uncertain. This CDR3 has 12 residues. In germline, CDR1 is DFQATT, CDR2 SNEGSKA (reference sequence). The germline V and J ends were trimmed by 6 bases and 4 bases, with 12 bases remaining between them. CDR3 sequence: CSAGRSAETQYF. Here the CDR3 DNA reads TGCAGTGCCGGACGGTCCGCAGAGACCCAGTACTTC.

The chain links TRBV6-2 or TRBV6-3 to TRBJ2-4, with D unresolved. Judging by the DNA end, TRBJ2-7 fits better; the J call may be wrong. Germline V CDR1 and CDR2: MNHEY, SVGEGT. The CDR3 spans 13 residues. This CDR3 reads CASSFTAAYEQYF. The CDR3 coding sequence is TGTGCCAGCAGTTTTACAGCAGCCTACGAGCAGTACTTC.

This clonotype was recorded a few times. The J gene is TRBJ1-2, the V gene TRBV9; 7 positions match TRBD1. After removal of 2 bases from V and 10 bases from J, the junction contained 8 bases not matched to a gene. There are 13 residues in the CDR3. Per the germline V gene, CDR1 is SGDLS and CDR2 is YYNGEE. For the CDR3, the DNA is TGTGCCAGCAGCGTCGACAGGGACGATGACTACACCTTC. Amino acids: CASSVDRDDDYTF.

This rearrangement joins TRBV3-1 to TRBJ1-2, with D perhaps matching TRBD1 (5 bases). The germline V gene encodes CDR1 LGHDT and CDR2 YNNKEL (reference sequence). V dropped 2 bases and J dropped 2 bases, with 12 bases sitting between them. The length of the CDR3 is 15 residues. The CDR3 is CASSQNGRGNYGYTF. In DNA form, the CDR3 reads TGTGCCAGCAGCCAAAACGGCCGGGGGAACTATGGCTACACCTTC.

This chain joins TRBV20-1 and TRBJ1-5; no clear D gene. CDR3 length: 15 residues. Germline lookup yields CDR1 DFQATT and CDR2 SNEGSKA (reference sequence). The V and J ends lost 1 base and 4 bases respectively, with 14 bases between them. This chain's CDR3 is CSARGVGRANQPQHF. The CDR3, as DNA: TGCAGTGCTAGAGGGGTTGGGCGGGCAAATCAGCCCCAGCATTTT.

The chain couples TRBV7-2 to TRBJ2-5, with TRBD2 matching over 8 bases. The CDR3 contains 16 residues. After removal of 2 bases from V and 5 bases from J, the junction contained 10 bases not matched to a gene. From germline, CDR1 is SGHTA and CDR2 FQGNSA. The CDR3 protein is CASSLWERGGRETQYF. In DNA, the CDR3 is TGTGCCAGCAGCTTATGGGAACGGGGGGGCCGCGAGACCCAGTACTTC.

V usage is TRBV6-6 and J usage is TRBJ1-5; D perhaps matches TRBD1 (5 bases). The CDR3 spans 13 residues. CDR1 is MNHNY and CDR2 is SVGAGI in the germline V gene (reference sequence). With 8 bases removed from V and 1 base from J, the gap between germline ends came to 9 bases. The chain's CDR3 is CASGGRSNQPQHF. The CDR3 DNA reads TGTGCCAGCGGGGGACGGAGCAATCAGCCCCAGCATTTT.

This sequence joins TRBV5-1 and TRBJ2-3, with D hard to call. The V and J ends lost 0 bases and 0 bases respectively, with 20 bases between them. The V gene's germline CDR1 is SGHRS and CDR2 YFSETQ. The CDR3 loop spans 19 amino acids. This CDR3 reads CASSLERQEIPSSTDTQYF. The DNA of the CDR3 is TGCGCCAGCAGCTTGGAGCGTCAGGAGATTCCCTCTAGCACAGATACGCAGTATTTT. Based on the CDR3 plus reference TRBV5-1 and TRBJ2-3, the full variable domain is KAGVTQTPRYLIKTRGQQVTLSCSPISGHRSVSWYQQTPGQGLQFLFEYFSETQRNKGNFPGRFSGRQFSNSRSEMNVSTLELGDSALYLCASSLERQEIPSSTDTQYFGPGTRLTVL.

This clonotype was seen only a few times. The rearrangement uses TRBV6-2 or TRBV6-3 and TRBJ1-5; no clear D gene. Germline CDR1 and CDR2: MNHEY and SVGEGT. Trimming took off 2 bases at V and 4 bases at J, with 6 bases between the two ends. This CDR3 is 13 amino acids long. CDR3 coding DNA: TGTGCCAGCAGTTACGAAGTTAATCAGCCCCAGCATTTT. Translating gives CASSYEVNQPQHF.

In this sample, this clonotype turned up a few times. CDR3 loop: CASSDAGRDRVDGEQYF. Here the CDR3 DNA reads TGCGCCAGCAGTGACGCCGGCCGGGACAGGGTGGATGGGGAGCAGTACTTC. V usage is TRBV5-1 and J usage is TRBJ2-7; 9 bases are shared with TRBD1. The germline V gene encodes CDR1 SGHRS and CDR2 YFSETQ. With 5 bases clipped from V and 7 bases from J, the junction kept 19 bases outside the gene matches. The CDR3 runs to 17 residues.

This chain connects TRBV20-1 to TRBJ2-5; either TRBD1 or TRBD2 may fit D (6 bases each). The CDR3 runs 13 residues. V was clipped by 5 bases and J by 5 bases, with 15 bases between them. Germline values: CDR1 DFQATT, CDR2 SNEGSKA (reference sequence). The CDR3 nucleotides are TGCAGTGCTTTCTTTTGGGGGGCCGAGACCCAGTACTTC. It yields the protein CSAFFWGAETQYF.

In this sample, this clonotype turned up a few times. V and J are TRBV12-3 or TRBV12-4 and TRBJ1-1, with D hard to call. V lost 7 bases, J lost 1 base, and 16 bases lay in between. CDR3 length: 15 residues. CDR3 sequence (DNA): TGTGCCAGCACCCATACTTTAGGACGGAACACTGAAGCTTTCTTT. This codes for CASTHTLGRNTEAFF.

The rearrangement joins TRBV3-1 to TRBJ2-1, with 9 nucleotides matching TRBD1. This CDR3 is 15 amino acids long. Trimming cost V 4 bases and J 5 bases; bases outside gene matches: 6. Germline V CDR1 and CDR2: LGHDT, YNNKEL (reference sequence). CDR3 nucleotide sequence: TGTGCCAGCAGCCCCGGGACAGGGTTTCACAATGAGCAGTTCTTC. Residues: CASSPGTGFHNEQFF.

The chain carries TRBV14 and TRBJ1-2, with TRBD1 matching 7 bases. V was pared by 1 base and J by 4 bases, with 3 bases of the junction left unmatched. The CDR3 sequence is 14 residues long. From germline, CDR1 is SGHDN and CDR2 FVKESK. The CDR3 DNA reads TGTGCCAGCAGCCAAGTTGGACAGGTCTATGGCTACACCTTC. It codes for CASSQVGQVYGYTF.

The V call is TRBV9, the J call TRBJ2-5; D is perhaps TRBD2 (5 bases). V was trimmed by 0 bases and J by 1 base, leaving 10 bases between them. The CDR3 loop spans 15 amino acids. Germline CDR1 is SGDLS and CDR2 is YYNGEE. In DNA, the CDR3 is TGTGCCAGCAGCGTAGTAGGAGCGGTCCAAGAGACCCAGTACTTC. Residues: CASSVVGAVQETQYF.

The chain joins TRBV5-1 to TRBJ2-1; D is tentatively TRBD1 or TRBD2 (6 bases each). The last part of the DNA fits TRBJ2-7 better; the J call may be wrong. The germline V gene has CDR1 SGHRS and CDR2 YFSETQ. The CDR3 is 12 amino acids. Written as DNA, the CDR3 is TGCGCCAGCAGCGGGGGGCTCTACGAGCAGTACTTC. Amino acids: CASSGGLYEQYF.

In this sample, this clonotype turned up many times. The J gene is TRBJ2-7, the V gene TRBV20-1; no clear D gene. Trimming shortened V by 5 bases and J by 0 bases, and 20 bases separated the two germline ends. The CDR3 is made up of 16 amino acids. In germline, CDR1 is DFQATT, CDR2 SNEGSKA (reference sequence). CDR3 amino acids: CSAPKSSILSSYEQYF. The CDR3 nucleotides read TGCAGTGCTCCAAAGTCGAGCATTCTAAGCTCCTACGAGCAGTACTTC.

This clonotype appeared a few times. The genes are TRBV4-2 and TRBJ1-2; no reliable D call. The CDR3 spans 14 residues. V gave up 4 bases and J gave up 4 bases, with 13 bases separating them. The germline CDR1 and CDR2 sequences are LGHNA and YNFKEQ. In DNA, the CDR3 is TGTGCCAGCAGCCCCACCGGGAGCATCTATGGCTACACCTTC. Translating it yields CASSPTGSIYGYTF.

The rearrangement links TRBV7-9 to TRBJ2-3; 8 nucleotides align to TRBD1. This CDR3 spans 15 amino acids. Germline V gives CDR1 SEHNR, CDR2 FQNEAQ (reference sequence). J lost 2 bases, V lost 4 bases, and 5 bases had no gene match. CDR3 DNA: TGTGCCAGCAGCTATCGGGACAGGTCCACAGATACGCAGTATTTT. Translating it yields CASSYRDRSTDTQYF. The full variable domain, its missing parts supplied by reference TRBV7-9 and TRBJ2-3, is DTGVSQNPRHKITKRGQNVTFRCDPISEHNRLYWYRQTLGQGPEFLTYFQNEAQLEKSRLLSDRFSAERPKGSFSTLEIQRTEQGDSAMYLCASSYRDRSTDTQYFGPGTRLTVL.